The sequence of this TCR beta chain was determined in a study of shared clonotypes between healthy human individuals. Trimming left V 5 bases short and J 7 bases short, with 9 bases between. This CDR3 contains 12 residues. The germline V gene has CDR1 SGDLS and CDR2 YYNGEE. CD45RO-negative, CCR7-positively selected cells formed the naive CD8 fraction, excluding terminally differentiated effector memory CD45RA+ cells. TCRdb keeps only in-frame clones here, not all; method: immunoSEQ multiplex PCR. There are hundreds of thousands of clones in the sample; 80% to 95% occur only once, and less than 25% lies in the top ten. This clone was observed a handful of times. The sample has other DNA sequences that encode this CDR3 too.

This rearrangement joins TRBV9 to TRBJ2-2; D might be TRBD2 (5 bases). The specimen sequenced was naive CD8+ T cells sorted from blood. The TCR originated in a man aged 30 to 45 in good health. CDR3 DNA sequence: TGTGCCAGCAGGACTGGAGGCGGGGAGCTGTTTTTT. Translating it yields CASRTGGGELFF.